This is a list of T cell receptor beta chains from one sample in a study of CD8 T cells in ankylosing spondylitis. Using its own MiXCR run on the 5' RACE reads, TCRdb lists one record per CDR3 protein. The sample lists about 220,000 distinct CDR3 sequences, about a sixth occurring once. The specimen sequenced was blood, either unsorted or a sorted T cell fraction (not recorded which). Every receptor here comes from a male donor with ankylosing spondylitis. Both conserved end residues are part of each CDR3. The D gene is left open where the match is weak. For some rows the clone size is stated as once, few or many, or as a class when expanded; others skip it.

size: few
D: -
J: TRBJ2-1
V: TRBV7-2
CDR3: CASSPIELSNEQFF
DNA: TGTGCCAGCAGCCCTATCGAGCTATCCAATGAGCAGTTCTTC

size: few
D: TRBD1
J: TRBJ1-1
V: TRBV12-3/TRBV12-4
CDR3: CASTTQGVNTEAFF
DNA: TGTGCCAGCACCACCCAGGGGGTGAACACTGAAGCTTTCTTT

size: few
D: TRBD2
J: TRBJ2-3
V: TRBV29-1
CDR3: CSVEDLFTSGGAGTDTQYF
DNA: TGCAGCGTTGAAGATCTGTTTACTAGCGGGGGGGCTGGCACAGATACGCAGTATTTT

size: -
D: -
J: TRBJ2-1
V: TRBV12-3/TRBV12-4
CDR3: CASSDSGHYNEQFF
DNA: TGTGCCAGCAGTGACAGCGGACACTACAATGAGCAGTTCTTC

size: few
D: -
J: TRBJ1-1
V: TRBV25-1
CDR3: CASSEGVNTEAFF
DNA: TGTGCCAGCAGTGAGGGGGTGAACACTGAAGCTTTCTTT

size: many
D: TRBD1
J: TRBJ1-1
V: TRBV5-1
CDR3: CASSLVAGGALRGEAFF
DNA: TGCGCCAGCAGCTTGGTTGCAGGGGGCGCCTTGCGGGGTGAAGCTTTCTTT

size: few
D: -
J: TRBJ2-3
V: TRBV4-1
CDR3: CASSPGTAPSTDTQYF
DNA: TGCGCCAGCAGCCCCGGGACGGCCCCCAGCACAGATACGCAGTATTTT

size: few
D: -
J: TRBJ2-3
V: TRBV5-4
CDR3: CASSLFDGTYTDTQYF
DNA: TGTGCCAGCAGCCTTTTCGACGGGACCTACACAGATACGCAGTATTTT

size: -
D: TRBD2
J: TRBJ2-2
V: TRBV3-1
CDR3: CASSQAHTSGIITGELFF
DNA: TGTGCCAGCAGCCAAGCACATACTAGCGGGATTATCACCGGGGAGCTGTTTTTT

size: -
D: -
J: TRBJ2-5
V: TRBV7-9
CDR3: CASSWGLPEGETQYF
DNA: TGTGCCAGCAGCTGGGGGCTTCCAGAAGGGGAGACCCAGTACTTC

size: -
D: TRBD2
J: TRBJ2-1
V: TRBV27
CDR3: CASSLKAGTYYNEQFF
DNA: TGTGCCAGCAGTTTAAAAGCGGGGACCTACTACAATGAGCAGTTCTTC

size: -
D: -
J: TRBJ2-7
V: TRBV2
CDR3: CASKGGAYEQYF
DNA: TGTGCCAGCAAGGGTGGAGCCTACGAGCAGTACTTC

size: few
D: TRBD2
J: TRBJ2-1
V: TRBV20-1
CDR3: CSARDDSSGSYNEQFF
DNA: TGCAGTGCTAGAGACGACTCTAGCGGGAGTTACAATGAGCAGTTCTTC

size: -
D: -
J: TRBJ2-1
V: TRBV5-6
CDR3: CASSPGRGGYNEQFF
DNA: TGTGCCAGCAGCCCAGGTCGAGGGGGCTACAATGAGCAGTTCTTC

size: few
D: TRBD1
J: TRBJ2-5
V: TRBV27
CDR3: CASSFHRDSIQETQYF
DNA: TGTGCCAGCAGTTTTCACCGGGACAGTATCCAAGAGACCCAGTACTTC

size: -
D: -
J: TRBJ2-7
V: TRBV12-3/TRBV12-4
CDR3: CASVSGDPPYEQYF
DNA: TGTGCCAGCGTGAGCGGAGACCCCCCCTACGAGCAGTACTTC

size: -
D: -
J: TRBJ2-2
V: TRBV6-2/TRBV6-3
CDR3: CASSYLIKGTGELFF
DNA: TGTGCCAGCAGTTACCTTATTAAAGGTACCGGGGAGCTGTTTTTT

size: -
D: TRBD2
J: TRBJ2-1
V: TRBV28
CDR3: CASTAGGSEQFF
DNA: TGTGCCAGCACCGCCGGGGGGAGCGAGCAGTTCTTC

size: few
D: TRBD2
J: TRBJ2-1
V: TRBV7-9
CDR3: CATDRTSSLGEQFF
DNA: TGTGCCACCGACCGGACTAGTAGCCTGGGTGAGCAGTTCTTC

size: many
D: TRBD2
J: TRBJ2-2
V: TRBV12-3/TRBV12-4
CDR3: CASSSGLAGVNTGELFF
DNA: TGTGCCAGCAGTTCGGGACTAGCGGGGGTCAACACCGGGGAGCTGTTTTTT

size: -
D: -
J: TRBJ2-1
V: TRBV7-8
CDR3: CASSLMLADNEQFF
DNA: TGTGCCAGCAGCTTAATGCTAGCAGACAATGAGCAGTTCTTC

size: few
D: -
J: TRBJ1-1
V: TRBV29-1
CDR3: CSVETGLNTEAFF
DNA: TGCAGCGTTGAAACCGGGTTGAACACTGAAGCTTTCTTT

size: few
D: TRBD1
J: TRBJ2-2
V: TRBV11-2
CDR3: CASSSPTGVHTGELFF
DNA: TGTGCCAGCAGTTCCCCGACAGGGGTCCACACCGGGGAGCTGTTTTTT

size: -
D: -
J: TRBJ1-4
V: TRBV11-2
CDR3: CASSLALEKLFF
DNA: TGTGCCAGCAGCTTAGCTCTTGAAAAACTGTTTTTT

size: -
D: TRBD1
J: TRBJ2-5
V: TRBV7-9
CDR3: CASRGTGGTQYF
DNA: TGTGCCAGCCGCGGGACAGGGGGTACCCAGTACTTC

size: -
D: TRBD2
J: TRBJ2-2
V: TRBV7-9
CDR3: CASTSTPSGPGELFF
DNA: TGTGCCAGCACCAGCACCCCTAGCGGTCCCGGGGAGCTGTTTTTT

size: -
D: TRBD1
J: TRBJ2-2
V: TRBV6-2/TRBV6-3
CDR3: CASTQAGGLRTGELFF
DNA: TGTGCCAGCACCCAGGCAGGGGGCCTACGCACCGGGGAGCTGTTTTTT

size: few
D: -
J: TRBJ1-2
V: TRBV7-9
CDR3: CASSLTTDHYGYTF
DNA: TGTGCCAGCAGCTTAACGACGGACCACTATGGCTACACCTTC

size: -
D: -
J: TRBJ1-2
V: TRBV9
CDR3: CASSVAPIRDTQSYTF
DNA: TGTGCCAGCAGCGTAGCACCCATCCGGGACACTCAAAGCTACACCTTC

size: few
D: TRBD2
J: TRBJ2-1
V: TRBV5-6
CDR3: CASSVALAVSYNEQFF
DNA: TGTGCCAGCAGCGTGGCTCTAGCGGTATCATACAATGAGCAGTTCTTC

size: -
D: TRBD1
J: TRBJ1-2
V: TRBV5-6
CDR3: CASRRQGESFYGYTF
DNA: TGTGCCAGCCGGCGGCAGGGGGAGTCTTTCTATGGCTACACCTTC

size: few
D: -
J: TRBJ2-2
V: TRBV21-1
CDR3: CASSNAGLAFCTGELFF
DNA: TGTGCCAGCAGCAACGCTGGACTAGCGTTCTGCACCGGGGAGCTGTTTTTT

size: few
D: -
J: TRBJ2-3
V: TRBV19
CDR3: CASSMLAGEDTQYF
DNA: TGTGCCAGTAGTATGCTGGCAGGGGAAGATACGCAGTATTTT

size: few
D: TRBD1
J: TRBJ1-4
V: TRBV15
CDR3: CATSRTADRGGRSEKLFF
DNA: TGTGCCACCAGCAGGACCGCGGACAGGGGCGGGAGGAGTGAAAAACTGTTTTTT

size: -
D: -
J: TRBJ1-4
V: TRBV13
CDR3: CASTSGLRVEKLFF
DNA: TGTGCCAGCACATCGGGGCTCCGGGTTGAAAAACTGTTTTTT

size: -
D: TRBD1
J: TRBJ2-2
V: TRBV12-3/TRBV12-4
CDR3: CASTSGQGKGGELFF
DNA: TGTGCCAGCACCTCGGGACAGGGGAAGGGCGGGGAGCTGTTTTTT

size: -
D: TRBD1
J: TRBJ2-1
V: TRBV27
CDR3: CASSLSGQGAWDEQFF
DNA: TGTGCCAGCAGTTTATCGGGACAGGGGGCGTGGGATGAGCAGTTCTTC

size: -
D: TRBD1
J: TRBJ2-7
V: TRBV5-6
CDR3: CASSRTGGEQYF
DNA: TGTGCCAGCAGCAGGACAGGAGGCGAGCAGTACTTC

size: many
D: TRBD1
J: TRBJ2-7
V: TRBV29-1
CDR3: CSVLQGPYEQYF
DNA: TGCAGCGTTTTACAGGGGCCCTACGAGCAGTACTTC

size: -
D: -
J: TRBJ1-5
V: TRBV10-3
CDR3: CAIRDGGNQPQHF
DNA: TGTGCCATCAGGGATGGTGGCAATCAGCCCCAGCATTTT

size: few
D: -
J: TRBJ1-1
V: TRBV11-2
CDR3: CASSRGVATEAFF
DNA: TGTGCCAGCAGCCGTGGGGTTGCCACTGAAGCTTTCTTT

size: -
D: -
J: TRBJ2-7
V: TRBV4-1
CDR3: CASSQDPQYAYEQYF
DNA: TGCGCCAGCAGCCAAGATCCCCAGTACGCGTACGAGCAGTACTTC

size: -
D: -
J: TRBJ1-1
V: TRBV20-1
CDR3: CSAATAGAEAFF
DNA: TGCAGTGCGGCCACCGCAGGGGCTGAAGCTTTCTTT

size: many
D: TRBD2
J: TRBJ2-3
V: TRBV12-3/TRBV12-4
CDR3: CASSHTSGGHDTDTQYF
DNA: TGTGCCAGCAGTCATACTAGCGGGGGACATGACACAGATACGCAGTATTTT

size: -
D: -
J: TRBJ2-1
V: TRBV9
CDR3: CASSVGVAAPYNEQFF
DNA: TGTGCCAGCAGCGTAGGGGTGGCGGCCCCCTACAATGAGCAGTTCTTC

size: -
D: -
J: TRBJ1-5
V: TRBV28
CDR3: CASASPGLSNQPQHF
DNA: TGTGCCAGCGCCAGCCCGGGACTGAGTAATCAGCCCCAGCATTTT

size: many
D: -
J: TRBJ2-7
V: TRBV4-1
CDR3: CASSQERLYEQYF
DNA: TGCGCCAGCAGCCAAGAAAGGCTCTACGAGCAGTACTTC

size: -
D: -
J: TRBJ2-1
V: TRBV20-1
CDR3: CSARDVLYNEQFF
DNA: TGCAGTGCTAGGGACGTCCTATACAATGAGCAGTTCTTC

size: few
D: -
J: TRBJ2-1
V: TRBV10-3
CDR3: CAISEPPNNEQFF
DNA: TGTGCCATCAGTGAGCCGCCCAACAATGAGCAGTTCTTC

size: -
D: TRBD2
J: TRBJ2-4
V: TRBV7-9
CDR3: CASSSSGLAGVEGNIQYF
DNA: TGTGCCAGCAGTTCTTCTGGACTAGCGGGAGTGGAGGGGAACATTCAGTACTTC

size: few
D: -
J: TRBJ1-1
V: TRBV7-9
CDR3: CASSSSGEISEAFF
DNA: TGTGCCAGCAGCTCGTCAGGGGAGATTTCCGAAGCTTTCTTT

size: many
D: TRBD1
J: TRBJ1-1
V: TRBV7-9
CDR3: CASSSRDSDEAFF
DNA: TGTGCCAGCAGCTCCCGGGACAGCGATGAAGCTTTCTTT

size: -
D: -
J: TRBJ1-4
V: TRBV12-3/TRBV12-4
CDR3: CASSFFGGNEKLFF
DNA: TGTGCCAGCAGTTTTTTCGGGGGAAATGAAAAACTGTTTTTT

size: -
D: -
J: TRBJ1-2
V: TRBV28
CDR3: CASSLPSTGTPTNYGYTF
DNA: TGTGCCAGCAGTTTACCCTCGACCGGGACGCCCACGAACTATGGCTACACCTTC

size: few
D: -
J: TRBJ2-2
V: TRBV6-5
CDR3: CASKDLTGELFF
DNA: TGTGCCAGCAAGGACCTCACCGGGGAGCTGTTTTTT

size: -
D: -
J: TRBJ2-1
V: TRBV5-6
CDR3: CASSNGSPTRNEQFF
DNA: TGTGCCAGCAGCAACGGGAGCCCCACGAGGAATGAGCAGTTCTTC

size: -
D: -
J: TRBJ1-2
V: TRBV2
CDR3: CATPSNRNYGYTF
DNA: TGTGCCACTCCCTCGAACAGGAACTATGGCTACACCTTC

size: -
D: TRBD2
J: TRBJ2-1
V: TRBV4-2
CDR3: CASRGLAGADEQFF
DNA: TGTGCCAGCAGAGGACTAGCGGGAGCCGATGAGCAGTTCTTC

size: few
D: -
J: TRBJ2-5
V: TRBV6-1
CDR3: CASSVLGTETQYF
DNA: TGTGCCAGCAGTGTCCTGGGGACGGAGACCCAGTACTTC